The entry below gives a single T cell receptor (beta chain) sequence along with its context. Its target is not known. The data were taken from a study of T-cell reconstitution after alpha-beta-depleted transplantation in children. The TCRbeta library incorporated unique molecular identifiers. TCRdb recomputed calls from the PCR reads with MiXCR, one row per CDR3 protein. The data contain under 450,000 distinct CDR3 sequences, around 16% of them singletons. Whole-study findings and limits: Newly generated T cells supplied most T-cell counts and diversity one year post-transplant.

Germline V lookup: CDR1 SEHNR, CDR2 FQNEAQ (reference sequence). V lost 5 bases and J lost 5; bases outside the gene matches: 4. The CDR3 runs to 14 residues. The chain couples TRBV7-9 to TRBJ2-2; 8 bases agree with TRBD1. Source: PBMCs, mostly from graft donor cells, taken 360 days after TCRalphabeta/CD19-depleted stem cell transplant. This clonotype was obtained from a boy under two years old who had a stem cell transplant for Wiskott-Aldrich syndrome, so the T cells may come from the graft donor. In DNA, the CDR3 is TGTGCCAGCAGCATAAGGACAGGGACCGGGGAGCTGTTTTTT. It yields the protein CASSIRTGTGELFF. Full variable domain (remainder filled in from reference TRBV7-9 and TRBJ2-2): DTGVSQNPRHKITKRGQNVTFRCDPISEHNRLYWYRQTLGQGPEFLTYFQNEAQLEKSRLLSDRFSAERPKGSFSTLEIQRTEQGDSAMYLCASSIRTGTGELFFGEGSRLTVL.